The sequence of this T cell receptor (beta chain) was determined in a study of T cells in Graves' hyperthyroidism and ophthalmopathy. Study-level points and caveats: Expanded thyroid clonotypes (above 0.001) were mostly also found in blood. Ophthalmopathy was separated from stable hyperthyroidism by a 13 V-J model.

This clonotype has at least ten counts. Its cognate antigen is unknown. The CDR3 sequence is 12 residues long. The germline V gene encodes CDR1 SQVTM and CDR2 ANQGSEA. Between the trimmed V and J ends, which lost 2 bases and 2 bases, there was a span of 7 bases. TCR beta CDR3 regions were amplified from RNA. First-round RT-PCR targeting the TCR CDR3 was performed with the HTBI primer set. MiXCR, run by TCRdb on the multiplex PCR reads, gives a single entry per CDR3 protein. This repertoire shows more than 95,000 distinct CDR3 sequences, 40% to 50% found once; its top ten account for roughly 24%. Sequencing was performed on blood. The TCR was taken from a man aged 35 to 55 with Graves' hyperthyroidism. The V call is TRBV29-1, the J call TRBJ2-7; D is perhaps TRBD1 or TRBD2 (5 bases each). This CDR3 is CSVETGPYEQYF. DNA for the CDR3: TGCAGCGTTGAAACGGGACCCTACGAGCAGTACTTC.